These T cell receptor beta chains were read from a single sample in a study of blood T cell repertoires in COVID-19. The repertoire was sequenced with immunoSEQ multiplex PCR; TCRdb's copy has only in-frame clones and lacks some. Seen here are around 180,000 clones, 86% observed once, and the top ten hold under 9.5%. Source material: PBMCs or T cells enriched from blood (not recorded which). Receptors were obtained from a woman aged 25 to 39 who had recovered from COVID-19. Both conserved end residues are part of each CDR3. A D gene is named only where the DNA matches it firmly. Only some rows state a clone size, as once, few, many or a class for expanded clones.

V	J	size	D	DNA	CDR3
TRBV28	TRBJ2-1	.	TRBD2	TGTGCCAGCAGTTTGTTTGCGGGAGGAACAAATGAGCAGTTCTTC	CASSLFAGGTNEQFF
TRBV5-1	TRBJ2-2	.	.	TGCGCCAGCAGCTTGGGAGATGGTACCGGGGAGCTGTTTTTT	CASSLGDGTGELFF
TRBV19	TRBJ2-5	once	TRBD2	TGTGCCAGTAGCGGGAGGGCCGCACAGACCCAGTACTTC	CASSGRAAQTQYF
TRBV19	TRBJ1-5	.	.	TGTGCCAGTAGCCTTGTGACAGGTAGCAATCAGCCCCAGCATTTT	CASSLVTGSNQPQHF
TRBV6-5	TRBJ2-7	.	.	TGTGCCAGCAGGACCGGGACTGGGGGTTACGAGCAGTACTTC	CASRTGTGGYEQYF
TRBV5-1	TRBJ2-7	.	TRBD1	TGCGCCAGCAGCTTGGAGCCGGGACAGGATATATACGAGCAGTACTTC	CASSLEPGQDIYEQYF
TRBV7-8	TRBJ1-2	once	TRBD1	TGTGCCAGCAGCGCCCGCCGGGACAGGGGAACCGGGCCTTATGGCTACACCTTC	CASSARRDRGTGPYGYTF
TRBV30	TRBJ2-7	.	.	TGTGCCTGGAGTGTTGGAGGAGTTCGGGGCGAGCAGTACTTC	CAWSVGGVRGEQYF
TRBV5-6	TRBJ2-5	.	TRBD2	TGTGCCAGCAGCTTGCTAGGGACTAGCGTTATTGAGACCCAGTACTTC	CASSLLGTSVIETQYF
TRBV28	TRBJ2-7	.	.	TGTGCCAGCAGGGGAGGGGACAGGAGATCCTACGAGCAGTACTTC	CASRGGDRRSYEQYF
TRBV28	TRBJ1-1	once	TRBD1	TGTGCCAGCAGAGTAGGGGGCCATACTGAAGCTTTCTTT	CASRVGGHTEAFF
TRBV6-1	TRBJ1-3	.	.	TGTGCCAGCAGTGAGACAGCAAACTCTGGAAACACCATATATTTT	CASSETANSGNTIYF
TRBV28	TRBJ1-5	.	.	TGTGCCAGCAGATTAGGACTTAGCAATCAGCCCCAGCATTTT	CASRLGLSNQPQHF
TRBV28	TRBJ2-3	.	TRBD1	TGTGCCAGCAGTTTACGAGGGGGCTACACAGATACGCAGTATTTT	CASSLRGGYTDTQYF
TRBV7-2	TRBJ2-1	.	TRBD1	TGTGCCAGCAGCTTAGTGGATGGGACAGGGTCGGCTGAGCAGTTCTTC	CASSLVDGTGSAEQFF
TRBV7-6	TRBJ1-1	.	.	TGTGCCAGCAGACAGGGTCTGGGTTACACTGAAGCTTTCTTT	CASRQGLGYTEAFF
TRBV14	TRBJ2-3	.	.	TGTGCCAGCAGCCTCACCCGGGATACGCAGTATTTT	CASSLTRDTQYF
TRBV7-2	TRBJ2-2	.	.	TGTGCCAGCAGCTCCTCTGGGACTGCCACCGGGGAGCTGTTTTTT	CASSSSGTATGELFF
TRBV7-8	TRBJ2-1	.	TRBD2	TGTGCCAGCAGTTATACGAGCGGGGTCTACAATGAGCAGTTCTTC	CASSYTSGVYNEQFF
TRBV9	TRBJ1-2	.	TRBD1	TGTGCCAGCAGCGTAGGGGACAGCCCCCGGGGCTACACCTTC	CASSVGDSPRGYTF
TRBV7-2	TRBJ2-2	.	.	TGTGCCAGCAGCTTAGTTTCGGGAGCGTCTGGCACCGGGGAGCTGTTTTTT	CASSLVSGASGTGELFF
TRBV19	TRBJ2-3	.	.	TGTGCCAGTAGTAATCCAACAGATACGCAGTATTTT	CASSNPTDTQYF
TRBV4-1	TRBJ2-7	.	TRBD2	TGCGCCAGCAGCCAAGCCGGAACTAGCGGGAGTTACGAGCAGTACTTC	CASSQAGTSGSYEQYF